This T cell receptor (beta chain) was recovered during a study of blood T cell repertoires in COVID-19. Looking at the study overall: There were acute and convalescent COVID-19 samples, and they came from the United States, Italy and Spain. Nucleic acid was either cDNA or gDNA, and it came from T cells, B-cell-depleted T cells, or PBMCs.

In the original workflow: Researchers report that nucleated cell counts were estimated from reference gene primer amplification. This table comes from immunoSEQ multiplex PCR, and its TCRdb copy is limited to in-frame clones, with some not included. That table supplies the V and J calls and clone size; D and trimming were determined from the DNA. The sample holds about 290,000 clones, around four fifths seen once. Trimming removed 0 bases at V and 0 bases at J, with 8 bases between. CDR3 length: 16 amino acids. Looked up from germline, CDR1 is SGHTA and CDR2 is FQGNSA. The sequencing sample was made of peripheral blood. The receptor was derived from a woman in her forties or fifties with active or convalescent COVID-19. J is TRBJ2-2 and V is TRBV7-2; D gene uncertain. DNA of the CDR3: TGTGCCAGCAGCTTAGCTCGCAGGACGAACACCGGGGAGCTGTTTTTT. Protein: CASSLARRTNTGELFF. The variable domain in full, with the rest retrieved from reference TRBV7-2 and TRBJ2-2, is GAGVSQSPSNKVTEKGKDVELRCDPISGHTALYWYRQSLGQGLEFLIYFQGNSAPDKSGLPSDRFSAERTGGSVSTLTIQRTQQEDSAVYLCASSLARRTNTGELFFGEGSRLTVL.